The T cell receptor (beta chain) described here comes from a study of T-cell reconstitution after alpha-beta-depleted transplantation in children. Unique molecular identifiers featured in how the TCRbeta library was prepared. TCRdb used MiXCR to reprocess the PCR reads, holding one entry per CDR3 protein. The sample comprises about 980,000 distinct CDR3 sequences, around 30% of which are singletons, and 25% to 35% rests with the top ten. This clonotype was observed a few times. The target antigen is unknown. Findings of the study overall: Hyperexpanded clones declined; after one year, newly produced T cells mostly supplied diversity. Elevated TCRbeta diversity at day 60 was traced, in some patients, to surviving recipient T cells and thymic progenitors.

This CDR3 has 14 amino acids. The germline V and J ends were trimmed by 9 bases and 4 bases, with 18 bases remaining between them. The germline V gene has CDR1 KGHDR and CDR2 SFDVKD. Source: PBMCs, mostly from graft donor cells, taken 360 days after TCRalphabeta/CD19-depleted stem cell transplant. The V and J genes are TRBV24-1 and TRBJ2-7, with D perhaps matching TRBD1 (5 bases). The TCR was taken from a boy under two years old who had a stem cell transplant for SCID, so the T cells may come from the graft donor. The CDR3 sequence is CATHRRGKEYEQYF. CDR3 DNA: TGTGCCACCCACAGAAGGGGTAAGGAGTACGAGCAGTACTTC.